This TCR beta chain was sequenced in a study of tumor-infiltrating lymphocytes in glioblastoma multiforme. Overall study findings and caveats: Just one glioblastoma patient contributed to the TCR-mutation comparison. T cells were not sorted into functional subsets. Clone frequencies may be distorted by unequal TCR transcripts per cell.

The CDR3 loop spans 14 amino acids. Trimming took 4 bases from V and 3 from J; bases not matched to a gene: 5. Per germline, CDR1 SGHAT and CDR2 FQNNGV. As for this clonotype: The antigen remains undetermined.

Three nested ARM-PCR rounds with V-beta and C-beta primers built TCRB libraries. TCRB cDNA was made from roughly 450 ng total RNA. TCRdb reanalysed the multiplex PCR reads using MiXCR and keeps one entry per CDR3 protein. The sample carries thousands of distinct CDR3 sequences, nearly 75% recorded once. This chain uses TRBV11-2 with TRBJ2-7; TRBD2 agrees at 8 bases. Material for sequencing was brain tumor tissue. This receptor was obtained from a male donor with glioblastoma. CDR3 sequence: CASSSLAGFYEQYF. DNA of the CDR3: TGTGCCAGCAGCTCCCTAGCGGGTTTCTACGAGCAGTACTTC. The whole variable domain, filled in from reference TRBV11-2 and TRBJ2-7, reads EAGVAQSPRYKIIEKRQSVAFWCNPISGHATLYWYQQILGQGPKLLIQFQNNGVVDDSQLPKDRFSAERLKGVDSTLKIQPAKLEDSAVYLCASSSLAGFYEQYFGPGTRLTVT.